This TCR beta chain was sequenced during a study of T cells in Graves' hyperthyroidism and ophthalmopathy (dated by TCRdb to between 2019 and 2020). General notes on the study: Peripheral blood samples were taken at the time of initial diagnosis, prior to any treatment. The roughly 94 discovery patients were randomly divided into training and test sets at a 7:3 ratio. To identify distinguishing TCR V-J signatures, a discovery cohort of about 100 patients was used, comprising 43 with Graves' ophthalmopathy and under 60 with stable Graves' hyperthyroidism. According to the paper, TCR Vbeta CDR3 sequencing was carried out on about 140 peripheral blood samples, which came from 40 to 45 ophthalmopathy, 75 or so hyperthyroidism and approximately 17 progressor patients. In about 6 Graves' hyperthyroidism patients, the study also compared T-cell repertoires from thyroid tissue with T-cell repertoires from blood. Prospective prediction of ophthalmopathy was tested in an independent validation cohort consisting of some 18 hyperthyroidism patients and around 16 patients who later progressed to ophthalmopathy. Once sampling was done, hyperthyroidism patients were given methimazole at a starting dose of 30 mg daily, whereas ophthalmopathy patients were given high-dose intravenous methylprednisolone. Overall results and qualifications from the work: Ophthalmopathy was separated from stable hyperthyroidism by a 13 V-J signature model, with roughly 88% sensitivity and roughly 81% specificity obtained in cross-validation and 80%/75% obtained in testing. In validation, progression to ophthalmopathy was predicted by the model with 70.59% sensitivity and 72.22% specificity, a median of around 6.5 months before onset. Blood samples also contained most of the expanded thyroid clonotypes (frequency above 0.001), which suggests that blood repertoires may reflect thyroid immune responses. Sample size was not statistically predetermined, and investigators were not blinded to group allocation.

A few counts support this clonotype. Its binding antigen is unknown. Qualities for individual bases were not recorded, and no much larger clone is one base off. Ophthalmopathy patients had moderately to severely active disease, with a Clinical Activity Score of 3 or more, a NOSPECS grade of 4 or more, and a disease duration of less than 3 months. The study excluded patients with uncontrolled infections, other autoimmune diseases, pregnancy or lactation. Diagnoses were based on clinical symptoms, serum thyroxine and TRAb, thyroid ultrasound and orbital computed tomography. PBMCs were isolated from 7.5 to 10 ml of fresh peripheral blood by Ficoll-Paque density gradient centrifugation. Total RNA was extracted using Trizol reagent, and RNA quality was assessed on an Agilent 2100 Bioanalyzer. The junction shows trimming of 10 bases on V and 7 bases on J, and the gene matches do not reach 16 bases of it. The CDR3, from cysteine to phenylalanine, totals 15 residues. Of all the DNA, just the CDR3 is kept, 45 bases in frame from base 1. CDR1 and CDR2 are drawn from the germline V gene: ENHRY, SYGVKD.

The TCR beta CDR3 regions were amplified from RNA transcripts. The first round of RT-PCR for the TCR CDR3 was performed with the HTBI primer set and the Qiagen OneStep RT-PCR kit. The libraries were constructed in a second round of multiplex PCR and then size-selected and purified. Paired-end sequencing of the libraries was performed with 100 bp reads on an Illumina HiSeq2000. As for the authors' bioinformatics: Raw data were processed with SOAPnuke, discarding reads with adapters, uncalled bases, mean Phred below 15, or no exact constant-primer or identifier match. High-quality paired reads were merged with COPE v1.2.5, and unique nucleotide sequences were defined as clonotypes. MiTCR v1.1 was used to align clonotypes to the IMGT TRBV, TRBD and TRBJ reference segments. Only V-J combinations with frequency above 0.0001, covering about 99% of repertoires, were analysed. A TCS score was defined as the ratio between F50 (clonal expansion) and ExV (chaos), using BLOSUM62-based TCRdist between CDR3 peptides within each V-J. Welch's t-statistics and random forest reduced 450 to 600 V-J features to about 12, which were used in a naive Bayes classifier (R e1071). In-frame beta chains were kept once TCRdb had trimmed the public reads at Q25 with fastp and called clones with MiXCR. CDR3 protein duplicates are merged, each entry listing the most common genes and DNA. It is TCRdb's table, rather than the study itself, that gives the V and J calls and clone size. Within this sample are approximately 380,000 distinct CDR3 sequences, with 11% to 15% of them counted one time only. Jointly, the top ten make up under 30% of the sample.

This sequence was found in a man over 45 with Graves' ophthalmopathy. The specimen sequenced was blood. The sequence is built from TRBV10-3 and TRBJ2-1, with 7 bases in between that match TRBD2. At the DNA level, the sequence is TGTGCCAGCAGGCCCCGGGCTAGCGGAGGTAATGAGCAGTTCTTC. The translation is CASRPRASGGNEQFF.